The source of this TCR beta chain is a study of cytomegalovirus exposure and HLA in healthy donors. Researchers ran the PCR with 60 Vbeta and 13 Jbeta primers. Here immunoSEQ multiplex PCR was the method, and the copy in TCRdb shows in-frame clones only, minus some. This table holds roughly 93,000 clones, 75% to 85% found once. The CDR3 contains 16 residues. Germline V gives CDR1 LNHDA, CDR2 SQIVND (reference sequence). V lost 5 bases and J lost 10; bases outside the gene matches: 10. Study-level points and caveats: Most TCR sequences showed up rarely, but some public TCRs showed up in many donors.

Of note for this clone: The antigen remains unidentified.

The chain uses TRBV19 and TRBJ2-1, with 14 bases fitting TRBD2. The TCR comes from a young man in good health and CMV-seropositive. The sequenced sample consisted of PBMCs. The chain's CDR3 is CASSYLTSGGAGEQFF. For the CDR3, the DNA is TGTGCCAGTAGTTATTTGACTAGCGGGGGGGCCGGAGAGCAGTTCTTC.